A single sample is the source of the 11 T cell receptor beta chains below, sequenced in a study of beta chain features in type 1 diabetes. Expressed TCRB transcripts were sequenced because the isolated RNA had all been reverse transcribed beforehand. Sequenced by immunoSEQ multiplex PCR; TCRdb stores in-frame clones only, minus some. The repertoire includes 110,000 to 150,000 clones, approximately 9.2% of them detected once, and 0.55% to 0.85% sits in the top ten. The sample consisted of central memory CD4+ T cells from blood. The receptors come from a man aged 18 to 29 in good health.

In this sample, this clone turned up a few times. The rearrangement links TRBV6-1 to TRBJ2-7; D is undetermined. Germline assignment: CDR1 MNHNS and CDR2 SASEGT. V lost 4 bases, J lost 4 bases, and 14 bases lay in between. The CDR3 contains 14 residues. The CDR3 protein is CASSAGTWSYEQYF. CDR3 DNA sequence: TGTGCCAGCAGTGCTGGAACTTGGAGTTACGAGCAGTACTTC.

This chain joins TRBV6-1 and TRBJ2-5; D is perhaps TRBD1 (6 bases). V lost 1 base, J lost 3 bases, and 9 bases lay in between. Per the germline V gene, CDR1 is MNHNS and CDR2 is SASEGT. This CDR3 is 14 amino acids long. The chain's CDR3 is CASSEGSGEETQYF. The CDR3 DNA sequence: TGTGCCAGCAGTGAAGGGTCAGGGGAAGAGACCCAGTACTTC.

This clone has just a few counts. The CDR3 DNA sequence: TGTGCCAGTAGTAGAGGACAGGGGGTTGCAGATACGCAGTATTTT. This gives the protein CASSRGQGVADTQYF. V usage is TRBV19 and J usage is TRBJ2-3; 10 nucleotides line up with TRBD1. Trimming removed 4 bases from V and 4 bases from J; junction bases left unmatched: 5. The CDR3 runs to 15 residues. The germline CDR1 and CDR2 sequences are LNHDA and SQIVND (reference sequence).

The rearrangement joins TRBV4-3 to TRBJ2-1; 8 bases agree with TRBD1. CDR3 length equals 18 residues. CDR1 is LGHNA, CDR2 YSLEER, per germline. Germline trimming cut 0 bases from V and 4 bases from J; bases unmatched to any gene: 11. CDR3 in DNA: TGCGCCAGCAGCCAAGATGGGCCAGGGGGCGCGCTTTACAATGAGCAGTTCTTC. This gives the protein CASSQDGPGGALYNEQFF.

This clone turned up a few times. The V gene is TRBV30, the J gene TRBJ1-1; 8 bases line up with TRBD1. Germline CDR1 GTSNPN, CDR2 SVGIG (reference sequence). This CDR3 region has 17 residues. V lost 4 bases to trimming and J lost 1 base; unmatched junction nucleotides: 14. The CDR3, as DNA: TGTGCCTGGACCACCCCAAGTTGGGACAGGAGGAACACTGAAGCTTTCTTT. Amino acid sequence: CAWTTPSWDRRNTEAFF.

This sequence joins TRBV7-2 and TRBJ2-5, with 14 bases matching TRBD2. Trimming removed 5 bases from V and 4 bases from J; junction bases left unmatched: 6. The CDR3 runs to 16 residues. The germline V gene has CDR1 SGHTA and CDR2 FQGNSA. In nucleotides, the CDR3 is TGTGCCAGCAGCGGGGGACTAGCGGGGGTCCTAGAGACCCAGTACTTC. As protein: CASSGGLAGVLETQYF.

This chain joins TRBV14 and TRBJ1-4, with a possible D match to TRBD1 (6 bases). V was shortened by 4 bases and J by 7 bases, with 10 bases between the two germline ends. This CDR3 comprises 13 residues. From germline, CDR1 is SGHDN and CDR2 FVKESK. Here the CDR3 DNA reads TGTGCCAGCAGCCCAGGGGCCGTTGAAAAACTGTTTTTT. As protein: CASSPGAVEKLFF.

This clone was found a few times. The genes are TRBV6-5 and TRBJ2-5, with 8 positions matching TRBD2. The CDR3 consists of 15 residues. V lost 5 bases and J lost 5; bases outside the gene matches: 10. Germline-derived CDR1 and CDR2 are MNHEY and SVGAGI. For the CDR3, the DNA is TGTGCCAGCAGTACTCAGCGGGGGAGTAAGGAGACCCAGTACTTC. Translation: CASSTQRGSKETQYF.

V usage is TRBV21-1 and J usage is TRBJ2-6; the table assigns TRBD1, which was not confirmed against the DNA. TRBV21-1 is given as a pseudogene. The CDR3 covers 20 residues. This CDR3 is CASSEPGTEINLSGANVLTF. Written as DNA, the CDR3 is TGTGCCAGCAGCGAACCCGGGACAGAAATTAACTTGTCTGGGGCCAACGTCCTGACTTTC.

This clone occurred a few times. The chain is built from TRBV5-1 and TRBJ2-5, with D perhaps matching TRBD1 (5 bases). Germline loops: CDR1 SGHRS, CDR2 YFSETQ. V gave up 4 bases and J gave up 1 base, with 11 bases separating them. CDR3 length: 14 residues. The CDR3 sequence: CASSLTVTQETQYF. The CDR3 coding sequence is TGCGCCAGCAGCCTGACAGTAACCCAAGAGACCCAGTACTTC.

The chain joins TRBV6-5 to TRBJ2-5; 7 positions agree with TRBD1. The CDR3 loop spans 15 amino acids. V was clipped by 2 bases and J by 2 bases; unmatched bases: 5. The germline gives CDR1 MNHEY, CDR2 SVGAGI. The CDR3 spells CASSYVGTDQETQYF. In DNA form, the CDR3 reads TGTGCCAGCAGTTACGTCGGGACAGATCAAGAGACCCAGTACTTC.